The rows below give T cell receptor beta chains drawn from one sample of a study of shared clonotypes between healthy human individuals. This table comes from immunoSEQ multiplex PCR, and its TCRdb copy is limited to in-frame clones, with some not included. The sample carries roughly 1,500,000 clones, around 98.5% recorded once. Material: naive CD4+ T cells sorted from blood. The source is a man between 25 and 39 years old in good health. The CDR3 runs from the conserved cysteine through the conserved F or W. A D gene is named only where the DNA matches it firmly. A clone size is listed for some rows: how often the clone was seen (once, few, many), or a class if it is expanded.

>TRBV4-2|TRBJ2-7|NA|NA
TGTGCCAGCAGCCAACCAGGACAGACCCTGGCCTACGAGCAGTACTTC
CASSQPGQTLAYEQYF
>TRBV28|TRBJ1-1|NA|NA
TGTGCCAGCAGCACACTTCCAGGGTTGACTGAAGCTTTCTTT
CASSTLPGLTEAFF
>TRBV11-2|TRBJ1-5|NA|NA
TGTGCCAGCAGCTTAAACGGCTATAGCAATCAGCCCCAGCATTTT
CASSLNGYSNQPQHF
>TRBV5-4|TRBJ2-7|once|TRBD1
TGTGCCAGCAGCCCCGGGACAGGGGGGTCCTACGAGCAGTACTTC
CASSPGTGGSYEQYF
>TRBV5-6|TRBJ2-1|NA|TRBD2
TGTGCCAGCAGGACCGGGGGGACTAGCAGCCACAATGAGCAGTTCTTC
CASRTGGTSSHNEQFF
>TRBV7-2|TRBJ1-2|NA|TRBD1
TGTGCCAGCAGCCTCACCCCGGGACAGGGGGCCGCCTCGTCCGGCTACACCTTC
CASSLTPGQGAASSGYTF
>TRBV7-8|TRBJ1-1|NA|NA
TGTGCCAGCAGCTTTAGTGCTGGAAACACTGAAGCTTTCTTT
CASSFSAGNTEAFF
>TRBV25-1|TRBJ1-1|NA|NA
TGTGCCAGCGCTGCCCCGGGGTTTCGCACTGAAGCTTTCTTT
CASAAPGFRTEAFF
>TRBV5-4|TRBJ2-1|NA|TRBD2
TGTGCCAGCAGCTTGGGTGGGGGGGATGAGCAGTTCTTC
CASSLGGGDEQFF
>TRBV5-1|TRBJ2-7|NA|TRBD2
TGCGCCAGCAGCTTGGGCGGGACTAGGCTCTACGAGCAGTACTTC
CASSLGGTRLYEQYF
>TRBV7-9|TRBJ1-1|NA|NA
TGTGCCAGCAGCTTAGAACCAGGGATGGTAGAGGCTTTCTTT
CASSLEPGMVEAFF